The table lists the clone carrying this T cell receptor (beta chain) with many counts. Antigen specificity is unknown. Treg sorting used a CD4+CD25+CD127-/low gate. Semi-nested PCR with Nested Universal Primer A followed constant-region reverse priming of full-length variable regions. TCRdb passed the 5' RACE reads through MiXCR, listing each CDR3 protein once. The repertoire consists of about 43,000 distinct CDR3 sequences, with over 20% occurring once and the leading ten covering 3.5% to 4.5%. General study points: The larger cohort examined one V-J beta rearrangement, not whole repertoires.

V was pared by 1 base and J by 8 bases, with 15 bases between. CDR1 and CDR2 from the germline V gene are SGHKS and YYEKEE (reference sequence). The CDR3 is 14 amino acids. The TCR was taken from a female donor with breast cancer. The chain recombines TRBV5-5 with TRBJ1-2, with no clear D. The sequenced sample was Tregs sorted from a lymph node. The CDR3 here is CASSLSSGLGGYTF. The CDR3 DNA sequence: TGTGCCAGCAGCTTGAGTTCTGGGCTTGGGGGCTACACCTTC.